This entry is about one TCR beta chain. Its antigen is undetermined. This record comes from a study of T cells in women clearing cervical HPV infection. For the study at large: Controls gave blood once infection was undetectable; cases at lesion identification.

Sequencing was performed with immunoSEQ multiplex PCR; in TCRdb, only in-frame clones are kept and a portion is missing. The sample holds tens of thousands of clones. Study-level points and caveats: A classifier using richness and V gene abundances reached an AUC of roughly 0.8.

All participants had a single incident cervical HPV16 infection, and prevalent HPV16 infections were excluded. The TCR sequence derives from a woman between 18 and 70 years old with a cervical HPV16 infection that either progressed to CIN3+ or cleared (not recorded which). Source material: blood buffy coat.

CDR3 DNA, as far as it was read: TGTGCCAGCAGCGTGACTAGCGGGGGTCAACAGACG. This translates into CASSVTSGGQQT. The entire CDR3 is CASSVTSGGQQTQYF. The gene calls are TRBV2 and TRBJ2-3; the match to TRBD2 covers 12 bases. Read sequence stops 3 residues before the CDR3 end, and the germline J gene provides the missing end. Germline V gene sequence: CDR1 SNHLY, CDR2 FYNNEI. The CDR3 has 15 amino acids.